This TCR beta chain was profiled in a study of T cell changes during pregnancy in multiple sclerosis. V lost 3 bases and J lost 3, with 8 bases in between. Per the germline V gene, CDR1 is MGHRA and CDR2 is YSYEKL. This CDR3 has 14 amino acids. Only in-frame clones appear in the TCRdb table, and some are missing; sequencing was by immunoSEQ multiplex PCR. Of tens of thousands of clones listed, roughly 93% were seen once; the top ten hold approximately 2.4%. This chain joins TRBV4-1 and TRBJ1-4; unclear D gene. The sequences come from peripheral blood, collected in the third trimester of pregnancy. This TCR came from a female donor with multiple sclerosis, enrolled in a pregnancy study. The CDR3 reads CASSHRVPNEKLFF. CDR3 DNA sequence: TGCGCCAGCAGCCATCGTGTCCCTAATGAAAAACTGTTTTTT.